These T cell receptor beta chains were read from a single sample in a study of shared clonotypes between healthy human individuals. Measured with immunoSEQ multiplex PCR; TCRdb has only the in-frame clones, and not every one. The sample carries about 750,000 clones, around 93% recorded once. Specimen: naive CD8+ T cells sorted from blood. The origin of the receptors is a young man in good health. The CDR3 runs from the conserved cysteine through the conserved F or W. The order of the fields is J gene, V gene, clone size, D gene, CDR3 DNA, CDR3 protein. The D gene is left open where the match is weak. The listing skips clone size in some rows; elsewhere it reads once, few, many or a size class.

>TRBJ2-2|TRBV4-3|.|TRBD1
TGCGCCAGCAGCCAAGTAACAGGGGTGTACGGGGAGCTGTTTTTT
CASSQVTGVYGELFF
>TRBJ2-2|TRBV29-1|.|.
TGCAGCGTAGATACCTCGAACACCGGGGAGCTGTTTTTT
CSVDTSNTGELFF
>TRBJ2-7|TRBV7-2|.|.
TGTGCCAGCAGCTTAGTACCAAGGTCCTACGAGCAGTACTTC
CASSLVPRSYEQYF
>TRBJ1-5|TRBV10-2|.|.
TGCGCCAGCAGTGAGCCGGAAGGGTCGAGAGACACCAATCAGCCCCAGCATTTT
CASSEPEGSRDTNQPQHF
>TRBJ2-7|TRBV5-4|.|.
TGTGCCAGCAGCCCCTGGCCAGAAGGCGAGCAGTACTTC
CASSPWPEGEQYF
>TRBJ2-2|TRBV27|once|TRBD1
TGTGCCAGCGCTATAGGGACAGGGGACTATGAGGAGCTGTTTTTT
CASAIGTGDYEELFF
>TRBJ2-1|TRBV7-9|.|.
TGTGCCAGCAGCTTAACAGTGAGAAATGAGCAGTTCTTC
CASSLTVRNEQFF
>TRBJ2-4|TRBV25-1|once|.
TGTGCCAGCAGTGAAAACTCACTAGCCAAAAACATTCAGTACTTC
CASSENSLAKNIQYF
>TRBJ2-7|TRBV28|.|TRBD1
TGTGCCAGCAGTTTCCCCTCGACAGGGGGAAGTTCCTACGAGCAGTACTTC
CASSFPSTGGSSYEQYF
>TRBJ1-2|TRBV27|.|.
TGTGCCAGCAGTCCAGGGATCTCCTATGGCTACACCTTC
CASSPGISYGYTF
>TRBJ1-3|TRBV29-1|.|.
TGCAGCGTTGTCCAAAACTCTGGAAACACCATATATTTT
CSVVQNSGNTIYF
>TRBJ1-5|TRBV27|.|.
TGTGCCAGCAGTCCGCACACGCAGGGACAGCCCCAGCATTTT
CASSPHTQGQPQHF
>TRBJ2-7|TRBV5-1|.|.
TGCGCCAGCAGCTTGGACAGCGCCTACGAGCAGTACTTC
CASSLDSAYEQYF
>TRBJ2-5|TRBV5-1|.|.
TGCGCCAGCAGCTTGGATGGGCCTCGGGAGACCCAGTACTTC
CASSLDGPRETQYF
>TRBJ2-7|TRBV11-2|.|.
TGTGCCAGCAGCTCTTCAGCGAGACTGGGGGAGCAGTACTTC
CASSSSARLGEQYF
>TRBJ1-5|TRBV2|.|.
TGTGCCAGCAGTGTCCCTATGGGGGGGCCGAGCAATCAGCCCCAGCATTTT
CASSVPMGGPSNQPQHF
>TRBJ1-5|TRBV7-8|.|.
TGTGCCAGCAGCTTAGAATGGGAAAGGGATCAGCCCCAGCATTTT
CASSLEWERDQPQHF
>TRBJ2-2|TRBV14|.|.
TGTGCCAGCAGCCAAGATATCGAGATAACGAACACCGGGGAGCTGTTTTTT
CASSQDIEITNTGELFF
>TRBJ2-5|TRBV27|.|.
TGTGCCAGCAGTCTTCTAGGTTTAGAGGAGACCCAGTACTTC
CASSLLGLEETQYF
>TRBJ2-1|TRBV7-7|.|TRBD2
TGTGCTAGCAGCTTTGGACTAGCGGGAGACAATGAGCAGTTCTTC
CASSFGLAGDNEQFF
>TRBJ2-1|TRBV11-2|.|TRBD1
TGTGCCAGCAGCTTAACCGCAGGGGGCTACAATGAGCAGTTCTTC
CASSLTAGGYNEQFF
>TRBJ1-1|TRBV2|.|.
TGTGCCAGCAGATACACTGAAGCTTTCTTT
CASRYTEAFF
>TRBJ1-2|TRBV30|.|.
TGTGCCTGGAGGACAGCCTATGGCTACACCTTC
CAWRTAYGYTF
>TRBJ2-1|TRBV7-8|.|.
TGTGCCAGCAGCTTAGACCCCGCAGGGGAGAGCTCCTACAATGAGCAGTTCTTC
CASSLDPAGESSYNEQFF
>TRBJ2-6|TRBV28|.|.
TGTGCCAGCAGTCCGAGAGGGGGAGCAGGGGCTGGGGCCAACGTCCTGACTTTC
CASSPRGGAGAGANVLTF
>TRBJ2-3|TRBV4-2|.|.
TGTGCCAGCAGCCAAGATAGGGTGGAGGCAGGGAGATACGGAGGATCCACAGATACGCAGTATTTT
CASSQDRVEAGRYGGSTDTQYF
>TRBJ2-3|TRBV28|.|TRBD1
TGTGCCAGCAGTTTATATGCCCAACAGGGGCTCACAGATACGCAGTATTTT
CASSLYAQQGLTDTQYF
>TRBJ2-7|TRBV5-1|.|TRBD1
TGCGCCAGCAGCCTGGGACAGGGGGCGCGCGAGCAGTACTTC
CASSLGQGAREQYF
>TRBJ2-1|TRBV11-2|.|TRBD1
TGTGCCAGCAGCTCGACAGGGGGCCGAACTAATGAGCAGTTCTTC
CASSSTGGRTNEQFF
>TRBJ1-5|TRBV18|.|TRBD1
TGTGCCAGCTCACTAGAAGCTGGACAGGGAATCAATCAGCCCCAGCATTTT
CASSLEAGQGINQPQHF
>TRBJ2-1|TRBV28|.|.
TGTGCCAGCAGCCCCGGGGGCGGGGCAAATAATGAGCAGTTCTTC
CASSPGGGANNEQFF
>TRBJ2-7|TRBV5-4|.|.
TGTGCCAGCAGCTTCACGGGGGACTACGAGCAGTACTTC
CASSFTGDYEQYF
>TRBJ2-7|TRBV9|.|TRBD2
TGTGCCAGCAGCGTCGCTAGCGGGTCCTACGAGCAGTACTTC
CASSVASGSYEQYF
>TRBJ2-3|TRBV27|.|.
TGTGCCAGCAGTCCTACGACAGCGGTTACGCAGTATTTT
CASSPTTAVTQYF
>TRBJ1-1|TRBV6-5|.|.
TGTGCCAGCAGCTATATGACAGGGAACACTGAAGCTTTCTTT
CASSYMTGNTEAFF
>TRBJ1-1|TRBV11-2|.|TRBD1
TGTGCCAGCAGCCTTGGACAGGCTGAAGCTTTCTTT
CASSLGQAEAFF
>TRBJ2-1|TRBV7-9|.|.
TGTGCCAGCAGCCCAGGGACTCCCTGGATGAATGAGCAGTTCTTC
CASSPGTPWMNEQFF
>TRBJ2-2|TRBV10-2|.|.
TGCGCCAGCAGTGAGGGGGAGCTGTTTTTT
CASSEGELFF
>TRBJ2-1|TRBV5-1|.|.
TGCGCCAGCAGCTCCCAGGACAGATCCTTCGCCAATGAGCAGTTCTTC
CASSSQDRSFANEQFF
>TRBJ2-1|TRBV7-9|.|.
TGTGCCAGCAGCTTAGCGCAGACCGATAGCTCCTACAATGAGCAGTTCTTC
CASSLAQTDSSYNEQFF
>TRBJ2-7|TRBV28|.|TRBD1
TGTGCCAGCAGACTCGGGACAGGGGGAACCTACGAGCAGTACTTC
CASRLGTGGTYEQYF
>TRBJ2-7|TRBV27|.|.
TGTGCCAGCAGTTCCGGGGACACCTACGAGCAGTACTTC
CASSSGDTYEQYF
>TRBJ2-2|TRBV6-5|.|TRBD1
TGTGCCAGCAGTTCAGGGGGATGGAACACCGGGGAGCTGTTTTTT
CASSSGGWNTGELFF
>TRBJ2-5|TRBV5-4|.|TRBD2
TGTGCCAGCAACCCTGGTCTGGCGGGAGAAGAGACCCAGTACTTC
CASNPGLAGEETQYF
>TRBJ2-7|TRBV30|.|.
TGTGCCTGGAGTCTCAACGCTGCACCGGGCTACGAGCAGTACTTC
CAWSLNAAPGYEQYF
>TRBJ1-5|TRBV5-1|.|.
TGCGCCAGCAGCATGCGGGGTGGTCAGCCCCAGCATTTT
CASSMRGGQPQHF
>TRBJ2-7|TRBV19|once|TRBD2
TGTGCCAGTAGTATGGCTCTAATTCGGACTAGCGGGAGGGCCGACGAGCAGTACTTC
CASSMALIRTSGRADEQYF
>TRBJ2-2|TRBV27|.|TRBD1
TGTGCCAGCAGTGCGTCCAGAACAGGGGCCCTAACCGGGGAGCTGTTTTTT
CASSASRTGALTGELFF
>TRBJ2-1|TRBV13|.|.
TGTGCCAGCAGCGTCTACAATGAGCAGTTCTTC
CASSVYNEQFF
>TRBJ2-3|TRBV29-1|.|TRBD2
TGCAGCGCCCTCACTAGCGGGAGAACAGATACGCAGTATTTT
CSALTSGRTDTQYF
>TRBJ1-4|TRBV7-9|.|TRBD1
TGTGCCAGCAGCTTTTTGGGACAGGGGGCGATAGGTGAAAAACTGTTTTTT
CASSFLGQGAIGEKLFF
>TRBJ2-1|TRBV15|.|.
TGTGCCACCAGCGGCGATCGGAGCAATGAGCAGTTCTTC
CATSGDRSNEQFF
>TRBJ1-2|TRBV5-6|.|TRBD1
TGTGCCAGCAACTGGGCGCCGAACGACAGGGACGGCTACACCTTC
CASNWAPNDRDGYTF
>TRBJ2-1|TRBV7-9|once|TRBD2
TGTGCCAGCAGCCGCGGACTAGCGGGACTATACAATGAGCAGTTCTTC
CASSRGLAGLYNEQFF
>TRBJ2-7|TRBV7-3|.|TRBD2
TGTGCCAGCAGCCAGGGACTAGCGGGCAACTACGAGCAGTACTTC
CASSQGLAGNYEQYF
>TRBJ2-1|TRBV13|.|TRBD1
TGTGCCAGCAGCTTAGTGCGGGTGGGGTGGACAGGGGAAACAAATGAGCAGTTCTTC
CASSLVRVGWTGETNEQFF
>TRBJ2-1|TRBV27|.|TRBD2
TGTGCCAGCAGTTTGGGGACTAACCCATACAATGAGCAGTTCTTC
CASSLGTNPYNEQFF
>TRBJ1-4|TRBV9|.|.
TGTGCCAGCAGCCCCGGGGCGAGCACTAATGAAAAACTGTTTTTT
CASSPGASTNEKLFF
>TRBJ2-1|TRBV27|.|TRBD2
TGTGCCAGCAGTCGTAGCGGGAGGGAGCAGTTCTTC
CASSRSGREQFF
>TRBJ1-2|TRBV4-1|.|.
TGCGCCAGCAGCCAGTACGCAGGGTCGGCTAACTATGGCTACACCTTC
CASSQYAGSANYGYTF